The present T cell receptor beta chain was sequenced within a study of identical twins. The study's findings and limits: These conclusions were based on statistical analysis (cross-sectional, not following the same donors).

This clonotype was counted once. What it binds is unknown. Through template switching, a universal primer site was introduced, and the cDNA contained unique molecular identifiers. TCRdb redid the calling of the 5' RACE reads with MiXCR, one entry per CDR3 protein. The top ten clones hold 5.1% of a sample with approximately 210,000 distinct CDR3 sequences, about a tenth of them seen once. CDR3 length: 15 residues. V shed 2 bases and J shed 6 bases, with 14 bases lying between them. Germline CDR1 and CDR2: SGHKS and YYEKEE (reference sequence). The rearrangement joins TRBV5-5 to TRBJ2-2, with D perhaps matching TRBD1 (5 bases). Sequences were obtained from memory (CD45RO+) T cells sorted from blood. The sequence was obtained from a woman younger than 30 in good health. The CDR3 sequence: CASSFDRASPGELFF. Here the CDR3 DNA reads TGTGCCAGCAGCTTTGACAGAGCTTCGCCCGGGGAGCTGTTTTTT.